This TCR beta chain was sequenced for a study of blood T cell repertoires in COVID-19. Overall study: Sites in the United States, Italy and Spain provided acute and convalescent COVID-19 samples. T cells, B-cell-depleted T cells, or PBMCs provided the cDNA or gDNA that served as material.

The V gene's germline CDR1 is ENHRY and CDR2 SYGVKD. V was clipped by 2 bases and J by 6 bases; unmatched bases: 5. The CDR3 totals 15 residues. Original analysis: Estimated nucleated cell counts came from reference gene primer amplification. The method was immunoSEQ multiplex PCR; TCRdb's version includes in-frame clones alone and lacks a portion of them. The V and J calls and clone size come from that table; D and trimming were worked out from the DNA. The sample lists 140,000 or so clones, just under 85% occurring once. The source of this sequence is a woman of 80 years or more with acute or convalescent COVID-19. The genes are TRBV10-3 and TRBJ1-5; 9 bases fit TRBD1. Sequences were obtained from peripheral blood. In DNA form, the CDR3 reads TGTGCCATCAGTGAGCCGGGACAGGGCGGTCAGCCCCAGCATTTT. It specifies CAISEPGQGGQPQHF.